The next 8 T cell receptor beta chains were all read from a single sample in a study of blood T cell repertoires in COVID-19. Sequencing used immunoSEQ multiplex PCR; TCRdb keeps in-frame clones, though not all of them. The table has 100,000 to 120,000 clones, 70% to 80% seen once; the top ten hold 7.6%. Material: peripheral blood. Receptors were obtained from a woman in her sixties or seventies with acute or convalescent COVID-19.

The gene calls are TRBV7-6 and TRBJ2-5, with 7 bases lining up with TRBD1. The CDR3 length is 15 residues. The V segment lost 6 bases and the J segment 1 base; nucleotides outside the gene matches: 8. Germline CDR1 and CDR2: SGHVS and FNYEAQ. DNA for the CDR3: TGTGCCAGCAGTCACAGGGGTCCCACCCAAGAGACCCAGTACTTC. This codes for CASSHRGPTQETQYF.

The chain employs TRBV30 and TRBJ1-1; the D is unclear. V was trimmed by 4 bases and J by 7 bases, leaving 10 bases between them. Germline V gives CDR1 GTSNPN, CDR2 SVGIG (reference sequence). There are 11 residues in the CDR3. CDR3: CAWIVYSEAFF. Here the CDR3 DNA reads TGTGCCTGGATCGTCTACAGTGAAGCTTTCTTT.

The V gene is TRBV3-1 (or the pseudogene TRBV3-2), the J gene TRBJ1-2, with D possibly TRBD1 on 5 matching bases. V shed 4 bases and J shed 8 bases, with 17 bases lying between them. The CDR3 runs to 14 residues. Per the germline V gene, CDR1 is LGHDT and CDR2 is YNNKEL (reference sequence). The CDR3 region has the DNA TGTGCCAGCAGCCGATCCGGGACGGCGGGGGGCTACACCTTC. This sequence encodes CASSRSGTAGGYTF.

This clone was seen only a few times. The V gene is TRBV6-6, the J gene TRBJ1-1; tentative D call: TRBD1 (5 bases). Germline V lookup: CDR1 MNHNY, CDR2 SVGAGI (reference sequence). V was trimmed by 8 bases and J by 1 base, leaving 20 bases between them. The CDR3 sequence is 16 residues long. The CDR3 DNA follows: TGTGCCAGCTATCGACCTAGAGACAGCAAGAACACTGAAGCTTTCTTT. Translating it yields CASYRPRDSKNTEAFF.

The rearrangement uses TRBV19 and TRBJ2-6; D unclear. The CDR3 has 17 amino acids. Germline CDR1 and CDR2: LNHDA and SQIVND (reference sequence). Trimming removed 7 bases from V and 0 bases from J, with 16 bases in between. CDR3 protein: CASTYLRRSSGANVLTF. For the CDR3, the DNA is TGTGCCAGTACTTACCTGAGACGGAGCTCTGGGGCCAACGTCCTGACTTTC.

The chain joins TRBV5-5 to TRBJ2-2, with D tentatively TRBD2 (6 bases). The CDR3 contains 16 residues. Trimming took 4 bases from V and 4 from J, leaving 17 bases between them. Germline CDR1 SGHKS, CDR2 YYEKEE (reference sequence). The DNA of the CDR3 is TGTGCCAGCAGCGGGGGGTCCGGGACGAGCACCGGGGAGCTGTTTTTT. It specifies CASSGGSGTSTGELFF.

The V and J genes are TRBV3-1 (or the pseudogene TRBV3-2) and TRBJ2-5, with 12 bases fitting TRBD2. Trimming took 3 bases from V and 4 from J; bases not matched to a gene: 0. The CDR3 has 14 amino acids. Germline loops: CDR1 LGHDT, CDR2 YNNKEL (reference sequence). The CDR3 reads CASSQTSGGETQYF. The CDR3 DNA reads as TGTGCCAGCAGCCAGACTAGCGGGGGAGAGACCCAGTACTTC.

The gene calls are TRBV23-1 and TRBJ1-1; no definite D call. TRBV23-1 falls under the ORF class, with uncertain function. CDR3 length equals 14 residues. The ends were cut back, 3 bases at V and 1 base at J, with 9 bases in the middle. The CDR3 DNA follows: TGCGCCAGCAGTCACCGGAGACCGAACACTGAAGCTTTCTTT. Translation: CASSHRRPNTEAFF.